This T cell receptor beta chain comes out of a study of memory CD4+ T cells and cytomegalovirus serostatus. Background on the study: Healthy Belgian adult donors included under ten CMV-positive and some 23 CMV-negative people.

Repertoires were generated with immunoSEQ multiplex PCR, while TCRdb's copy carries only in-frame clones and drops some. The top ten clones hold roughly 1.1% of a sample with tens of thousands of clones, about four fifths of them seen once. There are 14 residues in the CDR3. Germline CDR1 and CDR2: SGHNT and YYREEE (reference sequence). V lost 2 bases, J lost 3 bases, and 11 bases lay in between. Single viable CD3+CD4+CD8-CD45RO+ cells were sorted as the memory CD4+ T cells. The chain joins TRBV5-4 to TRBJ1-1; perhaps TRBD1 as D (5 bases). This TCR was sampled from an adult in good health and CMV-seronegative. The specimen was memory CD4+ T cells from blood. The CDR3 protein is CASSLTGLDTEAFF. The CDR3 DNA is TGTGCCAGCAGCTTAACAGGATTGGACACTGAAGCTTTCTTT.